These 18 T cell receptor beta chains came from one sample sequenced in a study of cytomegalovirus exposure and HLA in healthy donors (dated 2017 in TCRdb). The library was produced with the immunoSEQ multiplex PCR assay. For the multiplex PCR, a mixture combining 60 forward primers for TCR Vbeta segments and 13 reverse primers for TCR Jbeta segments was used. This is the immuneACCESS table as TCRdb keeps it, with only in-frame sequences that have V and J called. A part of the clones is gone; compared with another copy, unresolved V genes explain less than half, and the rest is unexplained. The sample table holds tens of thousands of clones, of which approximately 83% were seen once. Around 10% of the sample comes from the top ten. The source material was PBMCs. The receptors come from a female donor in good health and CMV-seronegative.

This sequence joins TRBV19 and TRBJ2-1; D perhaps matches TRBD1 (6 bases). The CDR3 spans 18 residues. Trimming took 5 bases from V and 1 from J, leaving 21 bases between them. The V gene's germline CDR1 is LNHDA and CDR2 SQIVND (reference sequence). The CDR3 DNA is TGTGCCAGTAGTTCGAAGGGGCGGTCTAGGGGGTCCTACAATGAGCAGTTCTTC. This codes for CASSSKGRSRGSYNEQFF.

The rearrangement links TRBV5-1 to TRBJ2-6; no reliable D call. The ends were cut back, 2 bases at V and 0 bases at J, with 6 bases in the middle. The CDR3 is 15 amino acids. CDR1 is SGHRS and CDR2 is YFSETQ in the germline V gene. The CDR3 nucleotides are TGCGCCAGCAGCTTAGGAGCCTCTGGGGCCAACGTCCTGACTTTC. It encodes CASSLGASGANVLTF.

The CDR3 DNA reads as TGTGCCAGCAGTTACCCCGGACAGCTGAACACTGAAGCTTTCTTT. It is translated as CASSYPGQLNTEAFF. The V call is TRBV6-6, the J call TRBJ1-1, with D perhaps matching TRBD1 (6 bases). V lost 2 bases, J lost 0 bases, and 10 bases lay in between. The CDR3 length is 15 residues. Germline V gene sequence: CDR1 MNHNY, CDR2 SVGAGI (reference sequence).

The chain couples TRBV6-6 to TRBJ2-5, with TRBD2 identical over 8 bases. V trimming: 10 bases; J trimming: 4 bases; junction bases outside the gene matches: 8. The CDR3 spans 13 residues. Germline CDR1 is MNHNY and CDR2 is SVGAGI (reference sequence). The CDR3 here is CAIGVRGVETQYF. The CDR3 DNA reads as TGTGCCATCGGGGTGCGGGGGGTAGAGACCCAGTACTTC.

V is TRBV5-6 and J is TRBJ2-1; weak D call: TRBD2 (5 bases). The CDR3 runs 15 residues. V was clipped by 3 bases and J by 8 bases, with 18 bases between them. CDR1 and CDR2 from the germline V gene are SGHDT and YYEEEE. The CDR3 DNA reads as TGTGCCAGCAGCTATCGATCGGGGATCCTACATGAGCAGTTCTTC. As protein: CASSYRSGILHEQFF.

This clone appeared a single time. V gene TRBV28 combines with J gene TRBJ2-7; 7 bases agree with TRBD2. The V gene end was trimmed by 3 bases and the J gene end by 3 bases; junction bases not matched to a gene: 8. The CDR3 length is 15 residues. Germline CDR1 and CDR2: MDHEN and SYDVKM. CDR3 in DNA: TGTGCCAGCAGTTTGGGTGCTAGCGGTCGCTACGAGCAGTACTTC. Translation gives CASSLGASGRYEQYF.

Concerning this clone itself: The same CDR3 also results from other DNA sequences found in this sample. This rearrangement joins TRBV6-1 to TRBJ2-7; D not resolved. This CDR3 is 13 amino acids long. Germline V gene lookup returns CDR1 MNHNS and CDR2 SASEGT. V gave up 1 base and J gave up 2 bases, with 6 bases separating them. The CDR3, as DNA: TGTGCCAGCAGTGAAGGGAGAGCCTACGAGCAGTACTTC. Residues: CASSEGRAYEQYF.

The chain has TRBV5-1 and TRBJ1-4; D remains ambiguous. Per germline, CDR1 SGHRS and CDR2 YFSETQ. The V end lost 5 bases, the J end lost 0 bases, and 11 bases lay between the germline ends. This CDR3 contains 15 residues. CDR3 DNA: TGCGCCAGCAGGTTAGCGCTGGCAACTAATGAAAAACTGTTTTTT. Translation gives CASRLALATNEKLFF.

The V gene is TRBV27, the J gene TRBJ2-7, with 9 bases matching TRBD1. Trimming at V came to 2 bases and at J to 4 bases, leaving 12 bases not matched to a gene. CDR1 and CDR2 (germline): MNHEY, SMNVEV (reference sequence). The CDR3 is 17 residues long. The CDR3 protein is CASSLGGTGKRRYEQYF. As DNA, the CDR3 is TGTGCCAGCAGTTTAGGTGGGACAGGGAAAAGGCGATACGAGCAGTACTTC.

The chain uses TRBV6-5 and TRBJ1-2, with TRBD1 matching 12 bases. Germline V gene data show CDR1 as MNHEY and CDR2 as SVGAGI. V was pared by 0 bases and J by 6 bases, with 5 bases of the junction left unmatched. CDR3 length: 16 amino acids. CDR3: CASSYSWDRGRDGYTF. In DNA form, the CDR3 reads TGTGCCAGCAGTTACTCGTGGGACAGGGGGCGGGATGGCTACACCTTC.

In its sample, this clone was seen a few times. The V call is TRBV7-8, the J call TRBJ2-7; TRBD2 agrees at 7 bases. CDR3 length: 15 amino acids. From germline, CDR1 is SGHVS and CDR2 FQNEAQ. V lost 5 bases, J lost 4 bases, and 11 bases stayed unmatched. The CDR3 region has the DNA TGTGCCAGCAGCAGCAGCGGGGCTTTTATGTACGAGCAGTACTTC. This encodes CASSSSGAFMYEQYF.

The V and J genes are TRBV7-9 and TRBJ1-4; D is unclear. This CDR3 spans 14 amino acids. Germline CDR1 is SEHNR and CDR2 is FQNEAQ (reference sequence). The V and J ends lost 4 bases and 7 bases respectively, with 13 bases between them. The CDR3 region has the DNA TGTGCCAGCAGCTCCCTATCCCCGGGTGAAAAACTGTTTTTT. This gives the protein CASSSLSPGEKLFF.

This clone was counted a few times. The chain joins TRBV7-9 to TRBJ2-3, with TRBD2 matching over 12 bases. With 5 bases clipped from V and 0 bases from J, the junction kept 9 bases outside the gene matches. Germline V gives CDR1 SEHNR, CDR2 FQNEAQ (reference sequence). This CDR3 comprises 18 residues. CDR3 DNA sequence: TGTGCCAGCAGCGCCCCGGGACTAGCGGGTTATAGCACAGATACGCAGTATTTT. Translation gives CASSAPGLAGYSTDTQYF.

In this sample, this clone turned up a few times. The rearrangement links TRBV25-1 to TRBJ1-4; D might be TRBD1 (6 bases). V was pared by 7 bases and J by 8 bases, with 14 bases between. Germline lookup yields CDR1 MGHDK and CDR2 SYGVNS. This CDR3 comprises 13 residues. The CDR3 reads CASMGGQFEKLFF. The CDR3 nucleotides are TGTGCCAGCATGGGGGGGCAATTCGAAAAACTGTTTTTT.

The V and J genes are TRBV6-5 and TRBJ2-7, with TRBD1 as a possible D gene (6 bases). The germline gives CDR1 MNHEY, CDR2 SVGAGI. V was cut by 2 bases and J by 2 bases, with 16 bases left in between. The CDR3 totals 16 residues. The CDR3 region has the DNA TGTGCCAGCAGTTACCTACCCGGACAGTTTCCCTACGAGCAGTACTTC. Translated, it gives CASSYLPGQFPYEQYF.

This chain connects TRBV19 to TRBJ2-7, with 10 bases aligning to TRBD1. The length of the CDR3 is 15 residues. CDR1 LNHDA and CDR2 SQIVND come from the germline V gene (reference sequence). The V and J ends lost 7 bases and 3 bases, in that order; junction bases with no gene match: 9. The CDR3, as DNA: TGTGCCAGTACCCCCTCGGGACAGGGGATCTACGAGCAGTACTTC. Its protein product is CASTPSGQGIYEQYF.

J is TRBJ1-3 and V is TRBV5-6; D gene unclear. V gave up 2 bases and J gave up 2 bases, with 14 bases separating them. The CDR3 contains 16 residues. Per germline, CDR1 SGHDT and CDR2 YYEEEE. The CDR3 nucleotides are TGTGCCAGCAGCTTTTATGGCTCGAGGACTGGAAACACCATATATTTT. Protein sequence: CASSFYGSRTGNTIYF.

The chain employs TRBV28 and TRBJ2-7, with 8 bases identical to TRBD1. V lost 7 bases and J lost 7; bases outside the gene matches: 12. There are 14 residues in the CDR3. The germline V gene has CDR1 MDHEN and CDR2 SYDVKM. CDR3 sequence: CASKIQGYRGEQYF. In DNA form, the CDR3 reads TGTGCCAGCAAAATTCAGGGGTACAGGGGGGAGCAGTACTTC.